What follows is one T cell receptor beta chain and its context. This clone was observed a handful of times. Its target antigen remains unknown. The record has no base qualities; no much larger clone is one base away. The data stem from a study of cytomegalovirus exposure and HLA in healthy donors (dated 2017 in TCRdb). At the level of the whole study: An earlier analysis of approximately 590 of the donors reported approximately 300 Gb of sequence data and around 110 million unique TCR beta sequences from about 200 million T cells. Donor age, sex, ethnicity and CMV serostatus were collected together with the repertoire data. Of the approximately 370 genotyped donors, 75% to 85% were placed in the genetic ancestry cluster associated with self-reported Caucasian donors. To decide whether each TCR beta V gene segment behaved as functional or pseudogenic, an earlier analysis of fewer than 750 of the donors relied on high-throughput TCR beta sequencing. Five DR-DQ haplotypes were handled as single units for association and clustering because linkage in the cohort was strong. The T cell repertoires of 700 or so subjects were profiled by immunosequencing and related to cytomegalovirus serostatus. Every repertoire in the discovery cohort had been generated on one and the same sequencing platform. Across 398 genotyped donors of the cohort, an average of about 220,000 unique TCR beta nucleotide sequences per donor were sequenced, and approximately 19% of those sequences were non-productive. In addition to the first cohort of 500 to 850 subjects, a separate validation cohort of approximately 110 different subjects was used. HLA typing included class I and class II loci at four-digit resolution. To study patterns of TCR occurrence, a later analysis re-analyzed previously published TCR beta repertoires from several hundred donors and added high-resolution HLA genotyping. To predict cytomegalovirus infection status, the study combined high-throughput TCR immunosequencing, statistical association of individual TCRs with disease status, and machine learning. The aim of the study was to test whether cataloging public T cell receptors could identify signatures of past pathogen exposure. Typing coverage differed by locus: A, B, C, DRB1 and DQB1 were typed in roughly 629-630 donors, DQA1 in roughly 500, DPA1 in approximately 610, and DPB1 in around 440. In a later genetic analysis, genome-wide SNP genotypes for about 55% of the roughly 700 donors were used, and that subset was treated as a discovery cohort. Rather than using new phenotypic data, the later analysis identified candidate immune exposures from TCR beta sequences and from how often those sequences occurred across donors. An early release covering roughly 580 HLA-typed donors comprised around 300 gigabases of sequencing data and tens of millions of unique TCR sequences.

The CDR1 and CDR2 encoded by the germline V gene (reference sequence) are MNHNY and SVGAGI. Spanning cysteine to phenylalanine, the CDR3 consists of 15 amino acids. Only the CDR3 DNA is retained, 45 bases long and in frame from the first base. V loses 5 bases at its end and J loses 0 bases; junction bases beyond the gene matches: 5. Libraries came from the immunoSEQ multiplex PCR assay. A mixture of 60 forward primers for TCR Vbeta segments and 13 reverse primers for TCR Jbeta segments was used in the multiplex PCR. The CDR3 region of rearranged TCR beta genes was amplified from genomic DNA by a multiplex PCR assay. Amplified TCR beta libraries were sequenced as 87-base-pair reads on the Illumina HiSeq System. The source study handled its data this way. A later analysis tallied roughly 80 million unique TCR beta chains across the 650 to 750 repertoires, and some 10 million of those chains were shared by two or more donors. To remove PCR and sequencing errors, raw reads were error-corrected and collapsed into unique sequences using a nearest-neighbor algorithm that merged closely related sequences. To assign V, D and J gene segments, CDR3 sequences were aligned to IMGT reference sequences. For a sequence to be retained, a match of at least six nucleotides was required to both a V gene segment and a J gene segment. A rearrangement counted as productive if the CDR3 had no stop codons and remained in frame with V and J, and every other rearrangement counted as non-productive. CDR3 was defined according to IMGT convention as the region running from the second conserved V-encoded cysteine to the conserved J-encoded phenylalanine. The earlier analysis of 500 to 600 of the donors excluded sequences that lacked an unambiguous match to a single V gene segment. In an earlier analysis of several hundred of the donors, V segments were called functional above 56.7% productive rearrangements and were called segregating when the between-donor standard deviation exceeded 5%. A statistical classification framework was built for diagnosing cytomegalovirus status from the catalog of TCR beta chain sequences. A later analysis assigned V and J genes by comparing TCR nucleotide sequences with IMGT/GENE-DB human TR gene sequences. The TCRdist pipeline was used in a later analysis to assign CDR3 sequences and most-parsimonious VDJ recombination scenarios. In a later analysis, each TCR beta chain was defined by its CDR3 amino acid sequence together with its V-gene family, and reads lacking a unique V-gene family were excluded. As a way to deal with suspected cross-contamination and a sequencing artifact, a later analysis dropped approximately 590 nucleotide sequences that were highly shared and had low generation probability. In a later analysis, a clonal expansion index for each public chain was calculated from normalized within-repertoire ranks of inferred template counts. Generation probabilities in a later analysis came from a VDJ recombination model fitted to out-of-frame rearrangements, and those results were checked against IGoR. A later analysis scored TCR-TCR, TCR-HLA and TCR-CMV co-occurrence with hypergeometric tests, applying a repertoire-size bias correction to TCR pairs. A later analysis estimated false discovery rates by permuting HLA or CMV assignments 20 times. A later analysis grouped co-occurring TCRs with DBSCAN, adding TCRdist sequence similarity when clustering within HLA-allele-positive subsets. For co-occurrence clustering, repertoires with fewer than 30,000 or more than 120,000 public chains were excluded, along with four to six repertoires with anomalous nucleotide sharing. This immuneACCESS table, as held by TCRdb, lists in-frame sequences with V and J called but not all clones. Of the missing ones, under half trace to an unresolved V gene in checked studies; the others have no known cause. That table is the source of V, J and clone size, and D and trimming were worked out from the DNA. This sample holds roughly 130,000 clones; 66% were observed only once. The biggest ten clones account for 6.5% of the sample.

The cohort comprised some 680 healthy bone marrow donors. Cohort members were all nominally healthy when sampled, although unrecorded immune exposures were likely present. The donor tested CMV seronegative, placing the donor among the approximately 360 seronegative members of the cohort. Each donor provided a peripheral blood sample, and peripheral blood mononuclear cells were used for TCR beta sequencing. The Qiagen DNeasy Blood Extraction Kit was used to extract genomic DNA from the blood cell samples. General findings and caveats noted by the study authors: Compared with equally common non-associated chains, HLA-associated TCR beta chains in a later analysis were more clonally expanded and had lower generation probabilities. In an earlier analysis of some 550 of the donors, most TCR beta V segments were observed in productive rearrangements about 87% or about 30% of the time, broadly matching IMGT annotations. According to a later analysis, parvovirus B19, influenza, CMV and Epstein-Barr virus appeared linked to several top co-occurrence clusters. Because counts were too low, roughly 17 rarely observed V segments, including chromosome 9 orphons, were left out of the earlier analysis of about 500 of the donors. According to a later genetic analysis, donors in an Asian-associated ancestry cluster had fewer N-insertions in productive TCRs than the approximately 700-donor mean. In the study, about 150 TCR beta chains were listed as associated with cytomegalovirus. The authors suggested that the approach could potentially be generalized to other disease states and immunological phenotypes. The 87-base-pair reads could not distinguish some IMGT-functional V segments, including TRBV6-2 and TRBV6-3, so those segments were excluded. The cohort was sequenced for TCR beta chains only, and without alpha or paired-chain data the features that could be detected were limited. An association between a missense DCLRE1C variant and V-gene and J-gene trimming of TCR beta chains was found in a later genetic analysis and replicated in an independent cohort. Presence/absence analyses assumed roughly uniform sequencing depth across donors, an assumption that may not hold. While some public TCRs were present in many individuals, most TCR sequences turned up only very rarely across donors. A group of highly shared sequence variants was considered likely to be a technical artifact of the sequencing pipeline. In a later analysis, around 15,000 TCR beta sequences were associated with specific HLA alleles at a false discovery rate of 0.05. Linkage disequilibrium might explain the correlated functional status among segregating V segments, but an unknown experimental factor could not be excluded. A further reported finding was that TCR beta sequences accurately predicted the HLA-A and HLA-B alleles for most subjects in the first cohort. Three of the identified cytomegalovirus-associated TCR beta chains were confirmed in vitro to be specific for cytomegalovirus antigens. Strong co-occurrence of HLA alleles, especially DR and DQ, made assigning TCR associations to individual alleles difficult. Immune exposure information for the cohort was limited to CMV serostatus. In a later analysis, TCR association rates were found to vary across HLA loci, with the most associated TCRs seen for DRB1 alleles and the fewest for HLA-C alleles. According to a later analysis, most CMV-associated TCR beta chains appeared to be HLA-restricted, and the HLA associations seemed to be driven largely by CMV exposure. In both the original and validation cohorts, the classifier was reported to diagnose cytomegalovirus status with high specificity and sensitivity. Because HLA typing was missing for some donors at each locus, association tests included only the typed subset.

The V gene is TRBV6-6 and the J gene is TRBJ1-2, with 8 middle bases fitting TRBD1. Sequencing was performed on PBMCs. The receptor was derived from a woman aged 60 to 75 in good health and CMV-seronegative. In nucleotide form, the sequence is TGTGCCAGCAGTGGGAGGACAGGGACTAACTATGGCTACACCTTC. This yields the protein CASSGRTGTNYGYTF.